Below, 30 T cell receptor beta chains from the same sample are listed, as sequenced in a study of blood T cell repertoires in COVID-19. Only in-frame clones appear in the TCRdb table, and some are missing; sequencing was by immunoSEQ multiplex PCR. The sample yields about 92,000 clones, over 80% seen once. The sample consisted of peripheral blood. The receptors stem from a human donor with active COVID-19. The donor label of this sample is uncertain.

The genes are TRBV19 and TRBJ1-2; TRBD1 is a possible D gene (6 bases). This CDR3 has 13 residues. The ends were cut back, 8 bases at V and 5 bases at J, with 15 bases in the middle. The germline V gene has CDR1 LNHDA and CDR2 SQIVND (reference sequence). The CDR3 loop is CASSPQDSYGYTF. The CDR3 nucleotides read TGTGCCAGTTCCCCGCAGGACAGTTATGGCTACACCTTC.

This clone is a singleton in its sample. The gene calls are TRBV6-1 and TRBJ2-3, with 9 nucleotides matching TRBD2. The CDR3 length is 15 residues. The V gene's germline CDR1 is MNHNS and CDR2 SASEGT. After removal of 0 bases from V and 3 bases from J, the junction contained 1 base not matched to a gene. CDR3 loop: CASSEAAGGTDTQYF. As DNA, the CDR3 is TGTGCCAGCAGTGAAGCTGCGGGGGGGACAGATACGCAGTATTTT.

In DNA, the CDR3 is TGCGCCAGCAGCTACACAGGGGAGAACACTGAAGCTTTCTTT. This translates into CASSYTGENTEAFF. The rearrangement uses TRBV5-1 and TRBJ1-1; 7 bases are shared with TRBD1. In germline, CDR1 is SGHRS, CDR2 YFSETQ. V shed 3 bases, J shed 1 base, and the junction held 3 bases outside the gene matches. The CDR3 extends over 14 amino acids.

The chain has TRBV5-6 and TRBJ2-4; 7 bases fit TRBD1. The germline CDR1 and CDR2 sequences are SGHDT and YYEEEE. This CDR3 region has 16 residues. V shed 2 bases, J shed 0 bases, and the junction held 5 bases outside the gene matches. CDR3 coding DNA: TGTGCCAGCAGCTTTACAGGGGAAATAGCCAAAAACATTCAGTACTTC. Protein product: CASSFTGEIAKNIQYF.

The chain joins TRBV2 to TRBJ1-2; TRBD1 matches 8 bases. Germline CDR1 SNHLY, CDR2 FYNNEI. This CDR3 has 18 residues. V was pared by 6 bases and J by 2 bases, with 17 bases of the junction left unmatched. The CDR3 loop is CASSRASDRAEPNYGYTF. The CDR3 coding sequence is TGTGCCAGCAGCCGAGCGTCGGACAGGGCAGAACCCAACTATGGCTACACCTTC. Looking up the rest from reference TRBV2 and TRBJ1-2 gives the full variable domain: EPEVTQTPSHQVTQMGQEVILRCVPISNHLYFYWYRQILGQKVEFLVSFYNNEISEKSEIFDDQFSVERPDGSNFTLKIRSTKLEDSAMYFCASSRASDRAEPNYGYTFGSGTRLTVV.

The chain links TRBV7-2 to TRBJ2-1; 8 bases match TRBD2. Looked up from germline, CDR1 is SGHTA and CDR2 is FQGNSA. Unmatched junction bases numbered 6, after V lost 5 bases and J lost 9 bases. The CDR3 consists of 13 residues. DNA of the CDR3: TGTGCCAGCAGCCGGAGTCGGGGGGGTGAGCAGTTCTTC. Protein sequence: CASSRSRGGEQFF.

CDR3 sequence (DNA): TGTGCCAGCAGTCACCGAACCGGGACTAGTTTTGAGCAGTTCTTC. This translates into CASSHRTGTSFEQFF. This chain joins TRBV6-5 and TRBJ2-1; TRBD2 aligns across 8 bases. This CDR3 has 15 residues. Germline V CDR1 and CDR2: MNHEY, SVGAGI. V shed 5 bases and J 9 bases; nucleotides not matched to a gene: 12.

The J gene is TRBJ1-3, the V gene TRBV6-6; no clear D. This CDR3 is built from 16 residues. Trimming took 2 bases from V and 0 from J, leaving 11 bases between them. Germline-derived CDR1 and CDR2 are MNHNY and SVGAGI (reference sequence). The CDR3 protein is CASSYVPQNSGNTIYF. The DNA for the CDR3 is TGTGCCAGCAGTTACGTTCCGCAGAACTCTGGAAACACCATATATTTT.

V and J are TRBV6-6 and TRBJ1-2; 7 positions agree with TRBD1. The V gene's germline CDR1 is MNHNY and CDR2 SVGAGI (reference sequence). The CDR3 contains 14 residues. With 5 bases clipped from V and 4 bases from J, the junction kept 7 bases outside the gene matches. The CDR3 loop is CASSRQGLIYGYTF. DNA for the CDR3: TGTGCCAGCAGTCGACAGGGATTAATCTATGGCTACACCTTC.

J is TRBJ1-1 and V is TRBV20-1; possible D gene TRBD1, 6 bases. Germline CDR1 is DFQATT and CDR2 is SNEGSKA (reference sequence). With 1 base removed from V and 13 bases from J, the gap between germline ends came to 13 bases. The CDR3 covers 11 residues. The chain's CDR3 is CSARAGTMGFF. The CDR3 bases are TGCAGTGCTAGAGCCGGGACAATGGGTTTCTTT.

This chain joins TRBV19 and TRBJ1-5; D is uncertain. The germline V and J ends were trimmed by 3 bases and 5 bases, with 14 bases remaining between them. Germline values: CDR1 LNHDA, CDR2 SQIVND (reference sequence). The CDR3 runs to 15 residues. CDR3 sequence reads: CASSITPLSYQPQHF. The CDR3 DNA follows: TGTGCCAGTAGTATTACCCCGCTGAGCTATCAGCCCCAGCATTTT.

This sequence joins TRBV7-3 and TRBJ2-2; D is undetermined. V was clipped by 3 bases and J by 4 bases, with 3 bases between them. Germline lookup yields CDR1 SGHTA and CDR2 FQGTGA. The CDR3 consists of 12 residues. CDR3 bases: TGTGCCAGCAGCTTGAGCACCGGGGAGCTGTTTTTT. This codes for CASSLSTGELFF.

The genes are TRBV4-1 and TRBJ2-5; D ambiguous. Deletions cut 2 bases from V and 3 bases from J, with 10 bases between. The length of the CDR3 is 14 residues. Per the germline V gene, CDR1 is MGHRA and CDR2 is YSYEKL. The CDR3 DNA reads TGCGCCAGCAGCCAACGACTTTCCGAAGAGACCCAGTACTTC. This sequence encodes CASSQRLSEETQYF.

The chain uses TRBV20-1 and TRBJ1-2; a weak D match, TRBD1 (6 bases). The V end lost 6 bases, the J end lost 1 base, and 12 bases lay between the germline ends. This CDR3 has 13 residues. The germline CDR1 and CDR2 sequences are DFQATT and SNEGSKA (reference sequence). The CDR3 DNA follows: TGCAGTGCCAGTATGGACAGTAACTATGGCTACACCTTC. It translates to CSASMDSNYGYTF.

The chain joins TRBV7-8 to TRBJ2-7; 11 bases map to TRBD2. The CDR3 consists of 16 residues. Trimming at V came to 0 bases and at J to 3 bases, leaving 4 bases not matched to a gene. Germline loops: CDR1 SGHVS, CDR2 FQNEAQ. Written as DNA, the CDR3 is TGTGCCAGCAGCTTAGCGAATAGCGGGGGGGGCTACGAGCAGTACTTC. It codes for CASSLANSGGGYEQYF. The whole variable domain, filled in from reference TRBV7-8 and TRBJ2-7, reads GAGVSQSPRYKVAKRGQDVALRCDPISGHVSLFWYQQALGQGPEFLTYFQNEAQLDKSGLPSDRFFAERPEGSVSTLKIQRTQQEDSAVYLCASSLANSGGGYEQYFGPGTRLTVT.

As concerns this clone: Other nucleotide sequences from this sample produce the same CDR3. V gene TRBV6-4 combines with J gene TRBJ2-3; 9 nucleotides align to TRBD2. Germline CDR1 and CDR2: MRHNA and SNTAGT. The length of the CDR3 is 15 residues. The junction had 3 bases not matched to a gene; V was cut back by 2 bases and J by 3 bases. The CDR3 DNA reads TGTGCCAGCAGTGACAGTAGCGGGGGTACAGATACGCAGTATTTT. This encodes CASSDSSGGTDTQYF.

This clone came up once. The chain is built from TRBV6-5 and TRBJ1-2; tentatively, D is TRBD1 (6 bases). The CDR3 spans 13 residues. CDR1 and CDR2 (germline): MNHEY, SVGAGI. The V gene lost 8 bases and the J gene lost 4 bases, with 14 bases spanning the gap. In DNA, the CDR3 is TGTGCCAGCTCAATCACAGGGCTCTATGGCTACACCTTC. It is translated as CASSITGLYGYTF.

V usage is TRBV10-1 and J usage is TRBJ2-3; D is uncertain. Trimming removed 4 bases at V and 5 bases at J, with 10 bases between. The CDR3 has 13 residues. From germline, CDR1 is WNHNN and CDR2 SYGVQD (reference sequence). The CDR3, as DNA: TGCGCCAGCAGTGTAGCCAGAGGAGATACGCAGTATTTT. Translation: CASSVARGDTQYF.

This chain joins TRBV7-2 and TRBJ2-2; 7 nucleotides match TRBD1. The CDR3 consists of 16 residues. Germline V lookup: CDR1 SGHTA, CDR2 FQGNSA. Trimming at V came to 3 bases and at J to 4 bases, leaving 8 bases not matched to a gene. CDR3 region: CASSFDREGVTGELFF. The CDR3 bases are TGTGCCAGCAGCTTCGACAGGGAAGGGGTCACCGGGGAGCTGTTTTTT.

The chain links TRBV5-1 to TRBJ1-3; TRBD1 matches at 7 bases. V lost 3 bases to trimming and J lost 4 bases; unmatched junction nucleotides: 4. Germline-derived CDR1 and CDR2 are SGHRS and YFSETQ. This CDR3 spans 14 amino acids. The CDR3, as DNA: TGCGCCAGCAGCTCCGGGACAGTAGGAAACACCATATATTTT. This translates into CASSSGTVGNTIYF.

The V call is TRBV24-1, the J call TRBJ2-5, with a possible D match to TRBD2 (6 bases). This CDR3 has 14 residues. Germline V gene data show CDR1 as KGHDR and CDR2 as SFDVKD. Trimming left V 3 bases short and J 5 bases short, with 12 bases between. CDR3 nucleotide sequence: TGTGCCACCAGTGATCGGGACTCACCTGAGACCCAGTACTTC. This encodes CATSDRDSPETQYF.

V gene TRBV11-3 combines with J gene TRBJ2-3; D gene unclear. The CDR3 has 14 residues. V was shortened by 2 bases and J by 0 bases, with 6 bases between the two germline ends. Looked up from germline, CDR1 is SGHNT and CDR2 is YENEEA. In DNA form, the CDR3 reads TGTGCCAGCAGCTTATCGGTCAGCACAGATACGCAGTATTTT. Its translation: CASSLSVSTDTQYF.

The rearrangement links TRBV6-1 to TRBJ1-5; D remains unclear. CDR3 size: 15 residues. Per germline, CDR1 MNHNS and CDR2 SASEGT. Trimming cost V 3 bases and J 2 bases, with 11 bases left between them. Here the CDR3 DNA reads TGTGCCAGCAGTGAGAGAGGGATGGGCAATCAGCCCCAGCATTTT. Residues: CASSERGMGNQPQHF.

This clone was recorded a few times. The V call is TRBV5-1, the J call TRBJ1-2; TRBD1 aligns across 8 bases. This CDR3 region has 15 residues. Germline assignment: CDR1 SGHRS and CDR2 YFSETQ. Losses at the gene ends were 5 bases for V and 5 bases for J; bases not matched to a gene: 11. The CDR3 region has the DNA TGCGCCAGCAGACGGCAGGGGGCCTCAGAATATGGCTACACCTTC. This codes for CASRRQGASEYGYTF.

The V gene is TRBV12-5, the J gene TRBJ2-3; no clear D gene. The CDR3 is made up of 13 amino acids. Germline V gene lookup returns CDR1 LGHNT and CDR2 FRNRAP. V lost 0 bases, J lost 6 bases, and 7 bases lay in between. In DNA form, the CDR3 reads TGTGCTAGTGGTTTGGTACCGAGTGATACGCAGTATTTT. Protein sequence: CASGLVPSDTQYF.

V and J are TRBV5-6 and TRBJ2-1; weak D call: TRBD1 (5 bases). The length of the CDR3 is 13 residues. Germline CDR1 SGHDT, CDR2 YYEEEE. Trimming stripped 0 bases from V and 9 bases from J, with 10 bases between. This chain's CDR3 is CASSLEGFAEQFF. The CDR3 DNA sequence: TGTGCCAGCAGCTTGGAGGGGTTCGCTGAGCAGTTCTTC.

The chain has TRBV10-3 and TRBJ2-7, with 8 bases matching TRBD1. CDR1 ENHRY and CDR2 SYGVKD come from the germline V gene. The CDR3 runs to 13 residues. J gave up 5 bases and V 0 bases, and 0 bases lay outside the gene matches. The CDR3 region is CAISESTGDEQYF. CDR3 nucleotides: TGTGCCATCAGTGAGTCGACAGGGGACGAGCAGTACTTC.

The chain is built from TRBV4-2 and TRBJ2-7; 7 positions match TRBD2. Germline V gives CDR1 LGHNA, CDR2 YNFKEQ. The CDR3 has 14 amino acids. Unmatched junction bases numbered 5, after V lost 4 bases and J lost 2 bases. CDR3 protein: CASSPAGLTYEQYF. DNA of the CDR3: TGTGCCAGCAGCCCAGCGGGACTCACCTACGAGCAGTACTTC.

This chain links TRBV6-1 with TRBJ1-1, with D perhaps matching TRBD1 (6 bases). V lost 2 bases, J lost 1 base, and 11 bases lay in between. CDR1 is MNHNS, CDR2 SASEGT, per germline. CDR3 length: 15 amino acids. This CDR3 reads CASSERQGPNTEAFF. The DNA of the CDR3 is TGTGCCAGCAGTGAAAGGCAGGGGCCGAACACTGAAGCTTTCTTT.

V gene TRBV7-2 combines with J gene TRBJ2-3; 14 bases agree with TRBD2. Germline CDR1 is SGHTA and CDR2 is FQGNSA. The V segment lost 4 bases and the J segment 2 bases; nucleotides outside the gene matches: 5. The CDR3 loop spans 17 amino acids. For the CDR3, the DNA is TGTGCCAGCAGCTCGGGACTAGCGGGGGCCACCACAGATACGCAGTATTTT. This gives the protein CASSSGLAGATTDTQYF.